The next 8 T cell receptor beta chains were all read from a single sample in a study of cytomegalovirus exposure and HLA in healthy donors. The method was immunoSEQ multiplex PCR; TCRdb's version includes in-frame clones alone and lacks a portion of them. This sample has more than 50,000 clones, with just under 95% found just once. The sequenced material came from PBMCs. Source of these receptors: a man aged 18 to 30 in good health and CMV-seronegative.

The V and J genes are TRBV28 and TRBJ1-2; D unresolved. The V end lost 6 bases, the J end lost 5 bases, and 16 bases lay between the germline ends. Germline CDR1 MDHEN, CDR2 SYDVKM. The CDR3 contains 14 residues. CDR3: CASRFRGGIYGYTF. The CDR3 DNA follows: TGTGCCAGCAGGTTTCGGGGAGGGATATATGGCTACACCTTC.

The gene calls are TRBV28 and TRBJ1-1, with 8 bases matching TRBD1. Trimming at V came to 7 bases and at J to 5 bases, leaving 9 bases not matched to a gene. Germline CDR1 is MDHEN and CDR2 is SYDVKM. The CDR3 totals 14 residues. CDR3 sequence (DNA): TGTGCCAGCACCACCGGACAGGGAGGAACTGAAGCTTTCTTT. It translates to CASTTGQGGTEAFF.

The J gene is TRBJ2-1, the V gene TRBV18; 7 positions agree with TRBD1. CDR3 length equals 12 residues. V shed 2 bases and J 8 bases; nucleotides not matched to a gene: 0. Germline CDR1 reads KGHSH; CDR2 reads LQKENI. The CDR3 bases are TGTGCCAGCTCACCAACAGGGGATGAGCAGTTCTTC. It specifies CASSPTGDEQFF.

The chain recombines TRBV7-2 with TRBJ2-2, with 13 positions matching TRBD2. V was pared by 6 bases and J by 0 bases, with 4 bases of the junction left unmatched. Germline CDR1 is SGHTA and CDR2 is FQGNSA. The CDR3 spans 17 residues. The CDR3 loop is CASRKLAGGPNTGELFF. The CDR3, as DNA: TGTGCCAGCAGAAAACTAGCGGGAGGGCCGAACACCGGGGAGCTGTTTTTT.

The gene calls are TRBV15 and TRBJ1-2, with 11 bases that match TRBD1. The CDR3 has 14 amino acids. The junction had 8 bases not matched to a gene; V was cut back by 7 bases and J by 7 bases. Germline V gene sequence: CDR1 LNHNV, CDR2 YYDKDF (reference sequence). CDR3 coding DNA: TGTGCCACCACCGAAGGACAGGGGGCAGGTGGCTACACCTTC. As protein: CATTEGQGAGGYTF.

The chain carries TRBV28 and TRBJ2-3; 14 bases match TRBD2. V gave up 0 bases and J gave up 3 bases; unmatched junction bases: 8. The length of the CDR3 is 19 residues. Germline assignment: CDR1 MDHEN and CDR2 SYDVKM. The CDR3 sequence: CASSLWGLAGVRATDTQYF. The DNA for the CDR3 is TGTGCCAGCAGTTTATGGGGACTAGCGGGAGTACGGGCTACAGATACGCAGTATTTT.

V usage is TRBV2 and J usage is TRBJ2-7, with 8 positions matching TRBD1. This CDR3 is built from 16 residues. Germline trimming cut 6 bases from V and 2 bases from J; bases unmatched to any gene: 12. Germline V CDR1 and CDR2: SNHLY, FYNNEI. The CDR3 DNA reads as TGTGCCAGCAGCCGGGACAGGAAAGAAATGACCTACGAGCAGTACTTC. It yields the protein CASSRDRKEMTYEQYF.

The CDR3 bases are TGTGCCAGCAGCCCCCCAGGACTAGCGGGCGGGGAGCAGTACTTC. Its translation is CASSPPGLAGGEQYF. The V and J genes are TRBV11-2 and TRBJ2-7, with TRBD2 identical over 11 bases. This CDR3 comprises 15 residues. CDR1 and CDR2 from the germline V gene are SGHAT and FQNNGV. Trimming removed 5 bases from V and 7 bases from J; junction bases left unmatched: 10.